This T cell receptor beta chain is drawn from a study of blood T cell repertoires in COVID-19. The overall study: The analysed material was cDNA or gDNA that came from T cells, B-cell-depleted T cells, or PBMCs.

Recovered participants had two consecutive negative NP/OP PCR tests, healthcare professional clearance, or symptom resolution. Trimming cost V 6 bases and J 4 bases; bases outside gene matches: 6. This CDR3 is 14 amino acids long. Germline V CDR1 and CDR2: SNHLY, FYNNEI. Clones were sequenced by immunoSEQ multiplex PCR, and TCRdb holds only the in-frame ones, with some missing. The sample holds 450,000 to 600,000 clones, about 90% seen once. The rearrangement joins TRBV2 to TRBJ1-1; TRBD1 matches at 9 bases. Input material: PBMCs or T cells enriched from blood (not recorded which). The sequence derives from a woman between 18 and 30 years old who had recovered from COVID-19. CDR3 in amino acids: CASSPRGQGTEAFF. As DNA, the CDR3 is TGTGCCAGCAGCCCCAGGGGACAGGGCACTGAAGCTTTCTTT. The full variable domain, completed using reference TRBV2 and TRBJ1-1, is EPEVTQTPSHQVTQMGQEVILRCVPISNHLYFYWYRQILGQKVEFLVSFYNNEISEKSEIFDDQFSVERPDGSNFTLKIRSTKLEDSAMYFCASSPRGQGTEAFFGQGTRLTVV.